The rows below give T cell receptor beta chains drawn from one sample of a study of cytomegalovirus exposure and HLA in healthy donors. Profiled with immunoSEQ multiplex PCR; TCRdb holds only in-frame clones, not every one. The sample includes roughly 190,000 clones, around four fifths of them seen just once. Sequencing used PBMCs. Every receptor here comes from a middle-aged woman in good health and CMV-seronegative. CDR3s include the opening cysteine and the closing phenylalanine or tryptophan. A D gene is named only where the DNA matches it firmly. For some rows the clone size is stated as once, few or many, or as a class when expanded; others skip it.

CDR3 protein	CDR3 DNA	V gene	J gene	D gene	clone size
CASGLQGIYGYTF	TGTGCTAGTGGTTTGCAGGGGATCTATGGCTACACCTTC	TRBV12-5	TRBJ1-2	-	-
CASSPRDPGAFF	TGTGCCAGCTCACCACGCGACCCCGGGGCTTTCTTT	TRBV18	TRBJ1-1	-	-
CASSGSREGPGELFF	TGTGCCAGCTCGGGTTCTCGGGAGGGCCCCGGGGAGCTGTTTTTT	TRBV9	TRBJ2-2	TRBD2	few
CASKGLAGHNEQFF	TGTGCCAGCAAAGGACTAGCGGGTCACAATGAGCAGTTCTTC	TRBV11-2	TRBJ2-1	TRBD2	once
CASSRTGYSNQPQHF	TGTGCCAGCAGCCGGACAGGGTACTCCAATCAGCCCCAGCATTTT	TRBV6-5	TRBJ1-5	TRBD1	-
CASSSAGAPAYNEQFF	TGTGCCAGCAGCTCCGCGGGGGCGCCTGCCTACAATGAGCAGTTCTTC	TRBV5-4	TRBJ2-1	-	-
CASSRIFQGAGDGYTF	TGTGCCAGCAGCCGGATATTTCAGGGGGCAGGAGATGGCTACACCTTC	TRBV5-4	TRBJ1-2	TRBD1	-
CASSQDSRGSTDTQYF	TGTGCCAGCAGCCAAGACTCCCGAGGAAGCACAGATACGCAGTATTTT	TRBV4-2	TRBJ2-3	-	-
CASSPNFGQQYGYTF	TGCGCCAGCAGCCCCAACTTTGGACAGCAATATGGCTACACCTTC	TRBV4-3	TRBJ1-2	-	-
CASSRLEEVRYEQYF	TGTGCCAGCAGCAGGCTTGAGGAGGTCCGCTACGAGCAGTACTTC	TRBV21-1	TRBJ2-7	-	-
CASSLGRTRDTGELFF	TGTGCCAGCAGCCTCGGGAGGACGAGGGACACCGGGGAGCTGTTTTTT	TRBV7-9	TRBJ2-2	TRBD2	-
CASSELTPVDGYTF	TGTGCCAGCAGTGAACTGACACCGGTCGATGGCTACACCTTC	TRBV25-1	TRBJ1-2	-	-
CASSIGGGSSPLHF	TGTGCCAGTAGTATAGGAGGGGGCAGTTCACCCCTCCACTTT	TRBV19	TRBJ1-6	TRBD1	-
CASSFMGGSVAFF	TGTGCCAGCAGCTTTATGGGGGGATCTGTTGCTTTCTTT	TRBV7-8	TRBJ1-1	-	-
CATSRGESGRRTDTQYF	TGTGCCACCAGCAGAGGAGAAAGCGGGAGACGTACAGATACGCAGTATTTT	TRBV15	TRBJ2-3	TRBD2	once
CASSLAGGHEQFF	TGTGCCAGCAGCTTGGCGGGGGGCCATGAGCAGTTCTTC	TRBV5-4	TRBJ2-1	-	once
CASRFTGVPDTQYF	TGTGCCAGCAGATTCACAGGGGTTCCAGATACGCAGTATTTT	TRBV5-8	TRBJ2-3	TRBD1	-
CASSQDLGLAGELVKNIQYF	TGCGCCAGCAGCCAAGATCTCGGACTAGCGGGAGAGTTGGTCAAAAACATTCAGTACTTC	TRBV4-1	TRBJ2-4	TRBD2	-
CSVAREETQYF	TGCAGCGTTGCCAGGGAAGAGACCCAGTACTTC	TRBV29-1	TRBJ2-5	-	-
CASSLFGAGGAGTGELFF	TGTGCCAGCAGCTTATTCGGGGCGGGAGGGGCAGGCACCGGGGAGCTGTTTTTT	TRBV7-2	TRBJ2-2	TRBD2	few
CASRTSGNLEQFF	TGCGCCAGCAGAACTAGCGGGAATCTTGAGCAGTTCTTC	TRBV5-1	TRBJ2-1	TRBD2	-
CASSAQGARAADTQYF	TGTGCCAGCAGCGCCCAGGGGGCGCGGGCCGCAGATACGCAGTATTTT	TRBV9	TRBJ2-3	TRBD1	-
CASVLAGAYEQFF	TGTGCCAGCGTTCTAGCGGGAGCCTATGAGCAGTTCTTC	TRBV25-1	TRBJ2-1	TRBD2	-
CASSRGGQGAGTQYF	TGCGCCAGCTCTCGGGGAGGACAGGGGGCAGGGACGCAGTATTTT	TRBV4-3	TRBJ2-3	TRBD1	-
CASSLYGGRSAGNTIYF	TGTGCCAGCAGTTTATACGGGGGGCGTTCGGCGGGAAACACCATATATTTT	TRBV27	TRBJ1-3	-	-
CASSLAPQGPYNEQFF	TGCGCCAGCAGCTTGGCCCCACAGGGCCCCTACAATGAGCAGTTCTTC	TRBV5-1	TRBJ2-1	-	-
CATSRDRAQNTIYF	TGTGCCACCAGCAGGGACAGGGCGCAAAACACCATATATTTT	TRBV15	TRBJ1-3	TRBD1	few
CASSLRDEQYF	TGTGCCAGCAGCTTACGGGACGAGCAGTACTTC	TRBV11-3	TRBJ2-7	-	-
CASSQEAGANTGELFF	TGCGCCAGCAGCCAAGAAGCGGGGGCGAACACCGGGGAGCTGTTTTTT	TRBV4-3	TRBJ2-2	TRBD2	-
CASRQTSGGLTYEQYF	TGCGCCAGCAGACAGACTAGCGGGGGTCTTACCTACGAGCAGTACTTC	TRBV5-1	TRBJ2-7	TRBD2	-
CASSFPGPLNTEAFF	TGTGCCAGCAGCTTCCCAGGGCCCTTGAACACTGAAGCTTTCTTT	TRBV5-4	TRBJ1-1	-	-
CAWSSLETEQPQHF	TGTGCCTGGAGCTCACTTGAGACAGAACAGCCCCAGCATTTT	TRBV30	TRBJ1-5	-	-
CASSLAGPGNTIYF	TGCGCCAGCAGCTTGGCAGGTCCTGGAAACACCATATATTTT	TRBV5-1	TRBJ1-3	-	-
CASSRGALNEKLFF	TGTGCCAGCAGCCGGGGGGCCCTGAATGAAAAACTGTTTTTT	TRBV13	TRBJ1-4	-	-
CASSQDRTGNSPLHF	TGCGCCAGCAGCCAAGATCGCACCGGTAATTCACCCCTCCACTTT	TRBV4-3	TRBJ1-6	-	-
CASSLGRSLVSTDTQYF	TGTGCCAGCAGCTTGGGCCGCAGTCTCGTGTCCACAGATACGCAGTATTTT	TRBV11-2	TRBJ2-3	-	-
CASTPGVGNTIYF	TGTGCCAGCACCCCAGGGGTTGGAAACACCATATATTTT	TRBV6-6	TRBJ1-3	-	-
CASSTQGGYTF	TGCGCCAGTAGTACCCAGGGTGGCTACACCTTC	TRBV19	TRBJ1-2	-	-
CASSRGGALAGANVLTF	TGCGCCAGCAGTCGAGGGGGTGCGCTCGCTGGGGCCAACGTCCTGACTTTC	TRBV5-1	TRBJ2-6	-	-
CASSLYGANVLTF	TGTGCCAGCAGCTTATATGGGGCCAACGTCCTGACTTTC	TRBV7-2	TRBJ2-6	-	few
CASTGQTNTEAFF	TGTGCCAGCACCGGACAGACGAACACTGAAGCTTTCTTT	TRBV11-2	TRBJ1-1	-	-
CASSKTTGNRLEAFF	TGTGCCAGCAGTAAAACAACAGGGAATCGCCTAGAAGCTTTCTTT	TRBV6-6	TRBJ1-1	-	-
CASSTRTGRLNNQPQHF	TGTGCCAGTAGTACCCGGACAGGGAGGTTGAACAATCAGCCCCAGCATTTT	TRBV19	TRBJ1-5	TRBD1	-
CASSLEGLAGHTDTQYF	TGTGCCAGCAGCTTAGAGGGACTAGCGGGCCACACAGATACGCAGTATTTT	TRBV11-3	TRBJ2-3	TRBD2	-
CASSPHGAGASYEQYF	TGTGCCAGCAGCCCCCACGGGGCGGGAGCATCCTACGAGCAGTACTTC	TRBV7-9	TRBJ2-7	TRBD2	-
CSVEDLTGAFF	TGCAGCGTTGAAGATCTCACTGGTGCTTTCTTT	TRBV29-1	TRBJ1-1	-	few
CASSYDRGSDEQFF	TGTGCCAGCAGCTACGACAGGGGTAGCGATGAGCAGTTCTTC	TRBV7-8	TRBJ2-1	TRBD1	-
CASSSYESGRALETQYF	TGTGCCAGCAGTTCCTATGAAAGCGGGAGGGCCTTGGAGACCCAGTACTTC	TRBV27	TRBJ2-5	TRBD2	-
CASSQGKDTEAFF	TGTGCCAGCTCACAGGGGAAGGACACTGAAGCTTTCTTT	TRBV18	TRBJ1-1	-	-
CASSQTSTSQETQYF	TGCGCCAGCAGTCAAACCAGTACAAGCCAAGAGACCCAGTACTTC	TRBV23-1	TRBJ2-5	-	-
CASSIQTGVDTQYF	TGTGCCAGTAGTATACAGACAGGGGTGGATACGCAGTATTTT	TRBV19	TRBJ2-3	TRBD1	few
CAISEGGQQETQYF	TGTGCCATCAGTGAAGGCGGCCAACAAGAGACCCAGTACTTC	TRBV10-3	TRBJ2-5	-	few
CASSLPGYEQYF	TGTGCCAGCAGTCTCCCGGGGTACGAGCAGTACTTC	TRBV27	TRBJ2-7	-	-
CASTLGTSGRAGELFF	TGTGCCAGTACACTCGGGACTAGCGGGAGAGCCGGGGAGCTGTTTTTT	TRBV19	TRBJ2-2	TRBD2	-
CASSYSLSLSGNTIYF	TGTGCCAGCAGTTATAGTTTGAGTTTATCTGGAAACACCATATATTTT	TRBV6-5	TRBJ1-3	-	-